The 26 T cell receptor beta chains below all came from one sample that was sequenced in a study of CD8+CD57+ T cells in acquired aplastic anemia (dated by TCRdb to the late 2010s). The data were produced on an Illumina HiSeq 2000. Profiling of TCR beta VDJ combinations and CDR3 sequences used genomic DNA as the template. The raw public data were reprocessed by TCRdb itself: fastp quality trimming at Q25, MiXCR clonotype calling, in-frame beta chains only. Rows matching on CDR3 protein sequence are summarized as one entry with the most common DNA and genes. The sample table records over 250,000 distinct CDR3 sequences; approximately 60% of these occur just once. Together, the top ten hold around 1.3% of the sample. The patients picked for sequencing were ones in whom flow cytometry had shown an expansion of CD8+CD57+ cells. Input material: sorted CD4+, CD8+, or CD8+CD57+ T cells (not recorded which) from PBMCs. Receptors were obtained from a human donor with aplastic anemia.

The table lists this clonotype with many counts. The chain is built from TRBV5-1 and TRBJ2-3; 9 nucleotides line up with TRBD2. CDR1 SGHRS and CDR2 YFSETQ come from the germline V gene. The CDR3 is 13 residues long. The V gene end was trimmed by 5 bases and the J gene end by 5 bases; junction bases not matched to a gene: 3. CDR3 DNA: TGCGCCAGCAGTCAAGCGGGAGGAGATACGCAGTATTTT. Translation: CASSQAGGDTQYF.

V usage is TRBV2 and J usage is TRBJ2-1, with 13 bases fitting TRBD2. This CDR3 is 15 amino acids long. The germline gives CDR1 SNHLY, CDR2 FYNNEI. J gave up 8 bases and V 6 bases, and 7 bases lay outside the gene matches. The CDR3 region has the DNA TGTGCCAGCAGAATCGGACTAGCGGGAGTGGATGAGCAGTTCTTC. Encoded protein: CASRIGLAGVDEQFF.

This clonotype was recorded a few times. The V and J genes are TRBV7-9 and TRBJ1-1; no definite D call. In germline, CDR1 is SEHNR, CDR2 FQNEAQ (reference sequence). This CDR3 has 12 residues. V was pared by 5 bases and J by 5 bases, with 9 bases between. In DNA form, the CDR3 reads TGTGCCAGCAGCCCCCCCTGGACTGAAGCTTTCTTT. Encoded protein: CASSPPWTEAFF. Full variable domain (outside the CDR3, taken from reference TRBV7-9 and TRBJ1-1): DTGVSQNPRHKITKRGQNVTFRCDPISEHNRLYWYRQTLGQGPEFLTYFQNEAQLEKSRLLSDRFSAERPKGSFSTLEIQRTEQGDSAMYLCASSPPWTEAFFGQGTRLTVV.

The chain combines TRBV7-6 with TRBJ2-1, with 11 bases matching TRBD2. With 0 bases clipped from V and 2 bases from J, the junction kept 3 bases outside the gene matches. Germline values: CDR1 SGHVS, CDR2 FNYEAQ. The CDR3 length is 17 residues. The CDR3 sequence: CASSLAISGRAYNEQFF. The CDR3 region has the DNA TGTGCCAGCAGCTTAGCCATTAGCGGGAGGGCCTACAATGAGCAGTTCTTC.

Only one count was recorded for this clonotype. The V call is TRBV2, the J call TRBJ2-1, with 7 bases that match TRBD2. CDR3 size: 16 residues. V was pared by 2 bases and J by 8 bases, with 12 bases of the junction left unmatched. Germline V lookup: CDR1 SNHLY, CDR2 FYNNEI. CDR3 loop: CASSEIRWEGVDEQFF. In DNA form, the CDR3 reads TGTGCCAGCAGTGAAATTAGGTGGGAGGGCGTCGATGAGCAGTTCTTC.

The chain uses TRBV20-1 and TRBJ1-2; tentatively, D is TRBD1 (5 bases). Germline CDR1 and CDR2: DFQATT and SNEGSKA (reference sequence). This CDR3 is built from 12 residues. V lost 8 bases and J 4 bases, leaving 14 bases between the germline ends. CDR3: CSTTGGSYGYTF. DNA of the CDR3: TGCAGTACCACCGGGGGTAGCTATGGCTACACCTTC.

In its sample, this clonotype was seen many times. The rearrangement uses TRBV7-9 and TRBJ2-1, with 10 bases lining up with TRBD2. The germline V gene has CDR1 SEHNR and CDR2 FQNEAQ (reference sequence). The CDR3 runs 17 residues. Trimming at V came to 2 bases and at J to 7 bases, leaving 11 bases not matched to a gene. In DNA form, the CDR3 reads TGTGCCAGCAGCTTAACCTCTAGCGGGAGCTCAATAAATGAGCAGTTCTTC. Amino acid sequence: CASSLTSSGSSINEQFF.

This clonotype came up many times. The chain employs TRBV10-2 and TRBJ2-5, with TRBD1 as a possible D gene (5 bases). The CDR3 has 13 amino acids. The germline V gene encodes CDR1 WSHSY and CDR2 SAAADI. V lost 2 bases to trimming and J lost 4 bases, with 8 bases between them. The CDR3 DNA reads as TGCGCCAGCAGTGAGGCGACAGTAGAGACCCAGTACTTC. It yields the protein CASSEATVETQYF.

This clonotype was recorded a few times. The chain carries TRBV10-3 and TRBJ1-3; D gene unclear. The CDR3 has 14 residues. Germline values: CDR1 ENHRY, CDR2 SYGVKD. V lost 0 bases and J lost 0, with 3 bases in between. The CDR3 DNA is TGTGCCATCAGTGAGTCAGCCTCTGGAAACACCATATATTTT. It is translated as CAISESASGNTIYF.

This clonotype was found a few times. An end of the junction does not agree with germline; a read error may underlie this. The V and J genes are TRBV7-3 and TRBJ2-5; TRBD2 matches at 7 bases. CDR1 is SGHTA and CDR2 is FQGTGA in the germline V gene. The CDR3 totals 18 residues. This CDR3 is CASSSSLLGGRELETQYF. CDR3 coding DNA: TGTGCTAGCAGCTCATCTCTTCTGGGAGGGAGGGAGCTAGAGACCCAGTACTTC.

The chain recombines TRBV10-3 with TRBJ1-2; D call uncertain. The CDR3 extends over 11 amino acids. In germline, CDR1 is ENHRY, CDR2 SYGVKD. Trimming shortened V by 6 bases and J by 8 bases, and 10 bases separated the two germline ends. The CDR3 region is CAIRTDGGYTF. CDR3 bases: TGTGCCATCAGGACGGACGGCGGCTACACCTTC.

The chain recombines TRBV20-1 with TRBJ2-5, with 9 positions matching TRBD1. Per the germline V gene, CDR1 is DFQATT and CDR2 is SNEGSKA (reference sequence). After removal of 6 bases from V and 4 bases from J, the junction contained 6 bases not matched to a gene. The CDR3 length is 13 residues. CDR3 DNA sequence: TGCAGTGCGCCACAGGGGGCTGGAGAGACCCAGTACTTC. Translating it yields CSAPQGAGETQYF.

The V and J genes are TRBV7-9 and TRBJ2-7, with D possibly being TRBD1 (6 bases). CDR1 and CDR2 from the germline V gene are SEHNR and FQNEAQ (reference sequence). This CDR3 is 13 amino acids long. The V end lost 5 bases, the J end lost 7 bases, and 15 bases lay between the germline ends. The CDR3 region is CASSASGAREQYF. In DNA, the CDR3 is TGTGCCAGCAGCGCATCAGGGGCGAGGGAGCAGTACTTC.

CDR3 sequence reads: CASSQEGAGTEAFF. The DNA for the CDR3 is TGTGCCAGCAGCCAGGAGGGGGCCGGCACTGAAGCTTTCTTT. This chain links TRBV7-9 with TRBJ1-1; 7 nucleotides line up with TRBD1. The germline V gene has CDR1 SEHNR and CDR2 FQNEAQ (reference sequence). Germline trimming cut 5 bases from V and 4 bases from J; bases unmatched to any gene: 7. The CDR3 covers 14 residues.

The V gene is TRBV10-3, the J gene TRBJ1-6; unclear D gene. The CDR3 loop spans 14 amino acids. With 2 bases removed from V and 6 bases from J, the gap between germline ends came to 8 bases. CDR1 ENHRY and CDR2 SYGVKD come from the germline V gene. The CDR3 nucleotides are TGTGCCATCAGTGAGGATAGTGCTAATTCACCCCTCCACTTT. Protein product: CAISEDSANSPLHF.

This chain uses TRBV2 with TRBJ1-4, with 12 positions matching TRBD1. With 5 bases clipped from V and 8 bases from J, the junction kept 3 bases outside the gene matches. The CDR3 is made up of 14 amino acids. Per germline, CDR1 SNHLY and CDR2 FYNNEI. The DNA for the CDR3 is TGTGCCAGCAGTAGGGACAGGGGGCGGGAAAAACTGTTTTTT. Protein sequence: CASSRDRGREKLFF.

The J gene is TRBJ2-5, the V gene TRBV20-1; D is perhaps TRBD1 (5 bases). This CDR3 is 13 amino acids long. The germline CDR1 and CDR2 sequences are DFQATT and SNEGSKA (reference sequence). Trimming shortened V by 5 bases and J by 1 base, and 11 bases separated the two germline ends. The CDR3 loop reads CSAGRVIQETQYF. CDR3 coding DNA: TGCAGTGCTGGCAGGGTGATCCAAGAGACCCAGTACTTC.

This sequence joins TRBV2 and TRBJ1-6, with D unclear. V lost 6 bases, J lost 7 bases, and 13 bases lay in between. Germline CDR1 and CDR2: SNHLY and FYNNEI. The CDR3 loop spans 14 amino acids. The CDR3 coding sequence is TGTGCCAGCAGCGTACTCACGGAGAATTCACCCCTCCACTTT. It codes for CASSVLTENSPLHF.

This chain uses TRBV24-1 with TRBJ2-1, with D perhaps TRBD1 (6 bases). V gave up 1 base and J gave up 6 bases, with 15 bases separating them. In germline, CDR1 is KGHDR, CDR2 SFDVKD. This CDR3 contains 16 residues. As DNA, the CDR3 is TGTGCCACCAGTGATTTCAGGGGATCGGGGATCAATGAGCAGTTCTTC. Translating it yields CATSDFRGSGINEQFF.

The chain joins TRBV6-5 to TRBJ2-5; unclear D gene. CDR3 length equals 14 residues. V shed 6 bases and J shed 3 bases, with 14 bases lying between them. Germline values: CDR1 MNHEY, CDR2 SVGAGI. The CDR3 protein is CASSAPGPKETQYF. The CDR3, as DNA: TGTGCCAGCAGCGCCCCTGGACCGAAAGAGACCCAGTACTTC.

V is TRBV7-9 and J is TRBJ2-5; D unresolved. This CDR3 is built from 15 residues. The germline gives CDR1 SEHNR, CDR2 FQNEAQ (reference sequence). Trimming removed 1 base at V and 0 bases at J, with 9 bases between. The CDR3 region is CASSLESRNQETQYF. For the CDR3, the DNA is TGTGCCAGCAGCTTAGAATCCAGGAACCAAGAGACCCAGTACTTC. The full variable domain, its missing parts supplied by reference TRBV7-9 and TRBJ2-5, is DTGVSQNPRHKITKRGQNVTFRCDPISEHNRLYWYRQTLGQGPEFLTYFQNEAQLEKSRLLSDRFSAERPKGSFSTLEIQRTEQGDSAMYLCASSLESRNQETQYFGPGTRLLVL.

CDR3 in DNA: TGCAGCGTTGGAGACAATGAGCAGTTCTTC. This translates into CSVGDNEQFF. The gene calls are TRBV29-1 and TRBJ2-1; D is uncertain. Germline CDR1 is SQVTM and CDR2 is ANQGSEA. The CDR3 has 10 amino acids. V was pared by 4 bases and J by 5 bases, with 3 bases between.

J is TRBJ1-2 and V is TRBV15, with 7 nucleotides matching TRBD1. The CDR3 spans 14 residues. V was clipped by 2 bases and J by 6 bases; unmatched bases: 6. The V gene's germline CDR1 is LNHNV and CDR2 YYDKDF (reference sequence). The CDR3 loop is CATSRLQGIDGYTF. Written as DNA, the CDR3 is TGTGCCACCAGCAGATTACAGGGGATCGATGGCTACACCTTC.

This rearrangement joins TRBV2 to TRBJ1-1; D not resolved. The germline V gene has CDR1 SNHLY and CDR2 FYNNEI. The germline V and J ends were trimmed by 6 bases and 1 base, with 9 bases remaining between them. The CDR3 extends over 13 amino acids. CDR3 loop: CASRGQTNTEAFF. DNA of the CDR3: TGTGCCAGCAGGGGTCAGACGAACACTGAAGCTTTCTTT.

This chain links TRBV20-1 with TRBJ2-3; D not resolved. The CDR3 is 15 amino acids. CDR1 is DFQATT and CDR2 is SNEGSKA in the germline V gene (reference sequence). The V end was cut by 0 bases, the J end by 2 bases, with 12 bases between. Here the CDR3 reads CSARDGSSPTDTQYF. The CDR3 nucleotides are TGCAGTGCTAGAGATGGCTCCTCCCCCACAGATACGCAGTATTTT.

This clonotype was counted many times. This chain connects TRBV20-1 to TRBJ1-5, with no clear D. V lost 6 bases, J lost 5 bases, and 11 bases lay in between. The CDR3 has 12 amino acids. The germline CDR1 and CDR2 sequences are DFQATT and SNEGSKA (reference sequence). CDR3 nucleotides: TGCAGTGCCGCCCCTTACCATCAGCCCCAGCATTTT. Encoded protein: CSAAPYHQPQHF.